The rows below give T cell receptor beta chains drawn from one sample of a study of blood T cell repertoires in COVID-19. Some clones are missing from TCRdb's copy, which holds only in-frame ones; the method was immunoSEQ multiplex PCR. The table lists about 150,000 clones, around 90% of them singletons. Sequenced: peripheral blood. All receptors derive from a human donor in a cohort sampled during active COVID-19. Both conserved end residues are part of each CDR3. The D gene is left open where the match is weak. Size is omitted from some rows. Given values are once, few, many or a class for expanded clones.

abundance: NA
d_gene: TRBD2
j_gene: TRBJ2-1
v_gene: TRBV9
CDR3aa: CASTPTSGGYNEQFF
CDR3nt: TGTGCCAGCACCCCGACTAGCGGGGGATACAATGAGCAGTTCTTC

abundance: once
d_gene: NA
j_gene: TRBJ2-4
v_gene: TRBV12-2
CDR3aa: CASRRTFGSRAAPNIQYF
CDR3nt: TGTGCAAGTCGCCGAACGTTCGGGTCGCGGGCGGCCCCCAACATTCAGTACTTC

abundance: NA
d_gene: NA
j_gene: TRBJ1-1
v_gene: TRBV7-8
CDR3aa: CASSLESVRGTEAFF
CDR3nt: TGTGCCAGCAGCTTAGAGTCAGTTCGGGGCACTGAAGCTTTCTTT

abundance: NA
d_gene: NA
j_gene: TRBJ1-4
v_gene: TRBV6-5
CDR3aa: CASSSRGSNEKLFF
CDR3nt: TGTGCCAGCAGTTCCCGGGGGTCTAATGAAAAACTGTTTTTT

abundance: NA
d_gene: TRBD2
j_gene: TRBJ2-7
v_gene: TRBV3-1/TRBV3-2
CDR3aa: CASSQRLASSYEQYF
CDR3nt: TGTGCCAGCAGCCAAAGACTAGCGAGCTCCTACGAGCAGTACTTC

abundance: once
d_gene: TRBD1
j_gene: TRBJ1-1
v_gene: TRBV15
CDR3aa: CATSRDQGGNTEAFF
CDR3nt: TGTGCCACCAGCAGAGACCAGGGGGGGAACACTGAAGCTTTCTTT

abundance: NA
d_gene: TRBD2
j_gene: TRBJ2-7
v_gene: TRBV11-2
CDR3aa: CASSLNAREVWEQYF
CDR3nt: TGTGCCAGCAGCTTAAATGCGCGGGAGGTTTGGGAGCAGTACTTC

abundance: NA
d_gene: NA
j_gene: TRBJ1-1
v_gene: TRBV16
CDR3aa: CASSQPDGGFEGTEAFF
CDR3nt: TGTGCCAGCAGCCAGCCGGATGGGGGCTTTGAGGGCACTGAAGCTTTCTTT

abundance: NA
d_gene: NA
j_gene: TRBJ2-7
v_gene: TRBV20-1
CDR3aa: CSAPFSYEQYF
CDR3nt: TGCAGTGCTCCCTTCTCCTACGAGCAGTACTTC

abundance: NA
d_gene: NA
j_gene: TRBJ1-4
v_gene: TRBV5-1
CDR3aa: CASSLDGTNEKLFF
CDR3nt: TGCGCCAGCAGCTTGGACGGGACTAATGAAAAACTGTTTTTT

abundance: NA
d_gene: NA
j_gene: TRBJ1-2
v_gene: TRBV2
CDR3aa: CASTSMSYTF
CDR3nt: TGTGCCAGCACTAGTATGAGCTACACCTTC

abundance: NA
d_gene: NA
j_gene: TRBJ1-2
v_gene: TRBV29-1
CDR3aa: CSVDRENYGYTF
CDR3nt: TGCAGCGTTGATCGGGAAAACTATGGCTACACCTTC

abundance: NA
d_gene: NA
j_gene: TRBJ2-1
v_gene: TRBV6-4
CDR3aa: CASSGRGVSSYNEQFF
CDR3nt: TGTGCCAGCAGTGGCCGCGGCGTCAGCTCCTACAATGAGCAGTTCTTC

abundance: NA
d_gene: TRBD1
j_gene: TRBJ1-2
v_gene: TRBV6-1
CDR3aa: CASSEAPQGDPGGYTF
CDR3nt: TGTGCCAGCAGTGAAGCGCCCCAGGGGGACCCTGGGGGCTACACCTTC

abundance: NA
d_gene: NA
j_gene: TRBJ1-2
v_gene: TRBV6-5
CDR3aa: CASSYSGAIGGYTF
CDR3nt: TGTGCCAGCAGTTACTCGGGGGCCATAGGTGGCTACACCTTC

abundance: NA
d_gene: TRBD1
j_gene: TRBJ1-1
v_gene: TRBV18
CDR3aa: CASSRQGNTEAFF
CDR3nt: TGTGCCAGCTCTCGACAGGGGAACACTGAAGCTTTCTTT

abundance: NA
d_gene: TRBD2
j_gene: TRBJ2-3
v_gene: TRBV30
CDR3aa: CAWSTVSGIVDTQYF
CDR3nt: TGTGCCTGGAGTACGGTTAGCGGGATTGTAGATACGCAGTATTTT

abundance: NA
d_gene: TRBD2
j_gene: TRBJ2-7
v_gene: TRBV30
CDR3aa: CAWSFDSGRASEQYF
CDR3nt: TGTGCCTGGAGTTTTGATAGCGGGAGGGCCTCCGAGCAGTACTTC